This T cell receptor beta chain emerged from a study of T cells in Graves' hyperthyroidism and ophthalmopathy. Authors of the study amplified TCR beta CDR3 regions from RNA transcripts. The study used the HTBI primer set for a first-round RT-PCR of the TCR CDR3. TCRdb re-called the multiplex PCR reads through MiXCR, storing one row per CDR3 protein. The profile shows under 600,000 distinct CDR3 sequences, roughly 15% of them singletons. CDR1 and CDR2 from the germline V gene are DFQATT and SNEGSKA (reference sequence). The length of the CDR3 is 14 residues. V was clipped by 6 bases and J by 4 bases; unmatched bases: 8. This clonotype was observed at least ten times.

Source material: blood. The V call is TRBV20-1, the J call TRBJ2-1, with TRBD1 matching 8 bases. The source is a woman in her thirties or forties with Graves' ophthalmopathy. This CDR3 reads CSAGGTGAYNEQFF. DNA for the CDR3: TGCAGTGCCGGAGGGACAGGAGCTTACAATGAGCAGTTCTTC.